This T cell receptor (beta chain) was documented in a study of cytomegalovirus exposure and HLA in healthy donors (dated by TCRdb to about 2017). Background on the whole study: An earlier analysis of roughly 500 of the donors reported 250 to 300 Gb of sequence data and 117 million unique TCR beta sequences from roughly 200 million T cells. Genome-wide SNP genotypes for about 55% of the roughly 670 donors were used in a later genetic analysis, which treated that subset as a discovery cohort. About 330 gigabases of sequencing data and around 88 million unique TCR sequences made up an early release that covered nearly 650 HLA-typed donors. Among roughly 400 genotyped donors of the cohort, an average of about 220,000 unique TCR beta nucleotide sequences was sequenced per donor, of which roughly 17% were non-productive. The number of donors typed differed by locus, with about 629-640 for A, B, C, DRB1 and DQB1, over 500 for DQA1, under 610 for DPA1, and 472 for DPB1. Of the roughly 430 genotyped donors, roughly 80% fell in the genetic ancestry cluster associated with self-reported Caucasian donors. The later analysis used no new phenotypic data to find candidate immune exposures, relying instead on TCR beta sequences and their occurrence across donors. The study used immunosequencing to profile the T cell repertoires of approximately 630 subjects and linked those repertoires to cytomegalovirus serostatus. A separate validation cohort of 100 to 150 different subjects was used in addition to the roughly 620-subject first cohort. Class I and class II HLA loci were covered by the typing at four-digit resolution. High-throughput TCR immunosequencing, statistical association of individual TCRs with disease status, and machine learning were combined to predict cytomegalovirus infection status. To decide whether each TCR beta V gene segment behaved as functional or pseudogenic, an earlier analysis of approximately 600 of the donors relied on high-throughput TCR beta sequencing. A later analysis re-analyzed previously published TCR beta repertoires from roughly 630 donors and added high-resolution HLA genotyping to study TCR occurrence patterns. Donor age, sex, ethnicity and CMV serostatus were compiled alongside the repertoire data. A handful of DR-DQ haplotypes were handled as single units for association and clustering because linkage in the cohort was strong. The aim of the study was to test whether cataloging public T cell receptors could identify signatures of past pathogen exposure. All discovery cohort repertoires had been generated on a single sequencing platform.

In total, roughly 670 healthy bone marrow donors made up the cohort. All cohort members were sampled while nominally healthy, although unrecorded immune exposures were likely present. The donor tested CMV seropositive and was one of the 289 seropositive cohort members. Every donor gave a peripheral blood sample, and the peripheral blood mononuclear cells from that sample were used for TCR beta sequencing. The Qiagen DNeasy Blood Extraction Kit was used to extract genomic DNA from the blood cell samples. The library relied on the immunoSEQ multiplex PCR assay. For the multiplex PCR, a mixture combining 60 forward primers for TCR Vbeta segments and 13 reverse primers for TCR Jbeta segments was used. The CDR3 region of rearranged TCR beta genes was amplified from genomic DNA with a multiplex PCR assay. The Illumina HiSeq System was used to sequence the amplified TCR beta libraries as 87-base-pair reads. Per the original workflow: A later analysis counted about 80 million unique TCR beta chains across the approximately 700 repertoires, and some 11 million of these chains were shared by at least two donors. A nearest-neighbor algorithm error-corrected the raw reads and collapsed the reads into unique sequences, merging closely related sequences to remove PCR and sequencing errors. To assign V, D and J gene segments, CDR3 sequences were aligned to IMGT reference sequences. For a sequence to be retained, at least a six-nucleotide match to both a V gene segment and a J gene segment was required. A rearrangement counted as productive if the CDR3 had no stop codons and remained in frame with V and J, and every other rearrangement counted as non-productive. Following IMGT convention, CDR3 was defined as the stretch from the second conserved V-encoded cysteine to the conserved J-encoded phenylalanine. Sequences without an unambiguous match to a single V gene segment were excluded from the earlier analysis of several hundred of the donors. In an earlier analysis of a few hundred of the donors, a V segment was called functional when productive rearrangements were above 56.7%, and segregating when the standard deviation between donors exceeded 5%. To diagnose cytomegalovirus status from the catalog of TCR beta chain sequences, a statistical classification framework was built. In a later analysis, TCR nucleotide sequences were compared against IMGT/GENE-DB human TR gene sequences so that V and J genes could be assigned. A later analysis assigned CDR3 sequences and most-parsimonious VDJ recombination scenarios with the TCRdist pipeline. In a later analysis, every TCR beta chain was defined by the combination of its CDR3 amino acid sequence and its V-gene family, and reads without a unique V-gene family were dropped. To address suspected cross-contamination and a sequencing artifact, a later analysis removed approximately 600 highly shared, low-generation-probability nucleotide sequences. For each public chain, a later analysis derived a clonal expansion index from normalized ranks of inferred template counts within each repertoire. In a later analysis, generation probabilities were computed with a VDJ recombination model fitted to out-of-frame rearrangements, and the resulting probabilities were checked against IGoR. In a later analysis, TCR-TCR, TCR-HLA and TCR-CMV co-occurrence was scored with hypergeometric tests, and a repertoire-size bias correction was applied to TCR pairs. In a later analysis, false discovery rates were estimated by permuting HLA or CMV assignments 20 times. In a later analysis, co-occurring TCRs were grouped with DBSCAN, and TCRdist sequence similarity was added when clustering was performed within HLA-allele-positive subsets. Repertoires with fewer than 30,000 or more than 120,000 public chains were left out of co-occurrence clustering, as were about five repertoires with anomalous nucleotide sharing. Here the immuneACCESS table is served through TCRdb, limited to in-frame sequences with V and J called. Missing clones are a known gap in these copies; in checked studies unresolved V genes cover under half, and the rest lacks a known reason. V, J and clone size derive from that table, while D and trimming were established from the DNA sequence. Here the sample has 100,000 to 150,000 clones; about 80% occur a single time. The biggest ten clones account for over 25% of the sample.

CDR1 and CDR2 are read off the germline V gene as SGHNT and YENEEA. Inclusive of the bounding cysteine and phenylalanine, the CDR3 is 15 residues long. Just the 45-base CDR3 DNA is kept, in frame starting at base 1. Remarks on this clone: Which antigen it targets is not known. Per-base qualities were not stored, and no clone one base away is much larger.

What the study reported, not specific to this receptor: The study listed 164 TCR beta chains as associated with cytomegalovirus. A few of the identified cytomegalovirus-associated TCR beta chains were confirmed in vitro to be specific for cytomegalovirus antigens. In this cohort, only TCR beta chains were sequenced, and detectable features were limited by the absence of alpha or paired-chain data. In a later analysis, several top co-occurrence clusters were reported to appear linked to parvovirus B19, influenza, CMV and Epstein-Barr virus. A further reported finding was that TCR beta sequences accurately predicted the HLA-A and HLA-B alleles for most subjects in the first cohort. Compared with equally common non-associated chains, HLA-associated TCR beta chains in a later analysis were more clonally expanded and had lower generation probabilities. For the cohort, immune exposure information was limited to CMV serostatus. Linkage disequilibrium might explain the correlated functional status among segregating V segments, but an unknown experimental factor could not be ruled out. Strong co-occurrence of HLA alleles, especially DR and DQ, made assigning TCR associations to individual alleles difficult. In a later analysis, most CMV-associated TCR beta chains were found to appear HLA-restricted, with HLA associations seemingly driven largely by CMV exposure. Because some donors lacked HLA typing at each locus, the association tests relied only on the typed subset. In a later genetic analysis, a missense DCLRE1C variant was associated with V-gene and J-gene trimming of TCR beta chains, and the association was replicated in an independent cohort. In an earlier analysis of around 600 of the donors, most TCR beta V segments were observed in productive rearrangements about 87% or about 30% of the time, broadly matching IMGT annotations. According to the authors, the approach could potentially be generalized to other disease states and immunological phenotypes. Because counts were too low, 15 to 20 rarely observed V segments, including chromosome 9 orphons, were left out of the earlier analysis of several hundred of the donors. The sequencing pipeline was judged likely to have produced a cluster of highly shared sequence variants as a technical artifact. Most TCR sequences were observed very rarely across donors, whereas some public TCRs were present in many individuals. According to a later analysis, TCR association rates differed among HLA loci, with DRB1 alleles showing the most associated TCRs and HLA-C alleles showing the fewest. Specific HLA alleles were associated with 16,951 TCR beta sequences at a false discovery rate of 0.05 in a later analysis. Presence/absence analyses assumed roughly uniform sequencing depth across donors, an assumption that may not hold. The 87-base-pair reads could not distinguish some IMGT-functional V segments, including TRBV6-2 and TRBV6-3, so those segments were excluded. Cytomegalovirus status was reported to be diagnosed by the classifier with high specificity and sensitivity in both the original and validation cohorts. According to a later genetic analysis, donors in an Asian-associated ancestry cluster had fewer N-insertions in productive TCRs than the approximately 630-donor mean.

The sequenced sample consisted of PBMCs. The sequence was collected from a man between 60 and 75 years old in good health and CMV-seropositive. The chain is assembled from TRBV11-3 and TRBJ2-5; D gene: possibly TRBD2, on 6 matching bases. The J call could be wrong; TRBJ2-7 is a better fit for the DNA end. The sequence in DNA is TGTGCCAGCAGCCTTGGGGGACTGGGATCCTACGAGCAGTACTTC. It specifies CASSLGGLGSYEQYF.